The 13 T cell receptor beta chains listed next were all sequenced from one sample in a study of metastatic and nonmetastatic thyroid tumors (TCRdb year 2020). No patient had received any treatment before thyroid surgery. Libraries were built with PCR. Instrument used: Illumina HiSeq 4000. TCRdb redid the processing of the public reads, applying fastp at Q25 and MiXCR, and retained in-frame beta chains. This sample holds about 14,000 clones; 32% were observed only once. The ten top clones hold around 25% of the sample. The sequenced sample consisted of tumor tissue. The receptors stem from a female donor with papillary thyroid cancer or a benign thyroid nodule (not recorded which). Some clones in this sample may be carry-over from other donors' samples.

The V and J genes are TRBV7-3 and TRBJ1-1, with 9 bases fitting TRBD1. CDR1 and CDR2 (germline): SGHTA, FQGTGA. The CDR3 sequence is 15 residues long. Unmatched junction bases numbered 14, after V lost 5 bases and J lost 10 bases. The chain's CDR3 is CASSVNGGTGLSAFF. For the CDR3, the DNA is TGTGCCAGCAGCGTCAACGGCGGGACAGGGCTTTCAGCTTTCTTT. Combining the CDR3 with reference TRBV7-3 and TRBJ1-1 gives the whole variable domain GAGVSQTPSNKVTEKGKYVELRCDPISGHTALYWYRQSLGQGPEFLIYFQGTGAADDSGLPNDRFFAVRPEGSVSTLKIQRTERGDSAVYLCASSVNGGTGLSAFFGQGTRLTVV.

The chain carries TRBV28 and TRBJ1-2; D is unresolved. The CDR3 loop spans 12 amino acids. Trimming removed 2 bases from V and 8 bases from J, with 9 bases in between. The germline V gene has CDR1 MDHEN and CDR2 SYDVKM. CDR3 sequence reads: CASSLGSWGYTF. The CDR3 DNA sequence: TGTGCCAGCAGTTTAGGCTCGTGGGGCTACACCTTC.

This sequence joins TRBV7-8 and TRBJ2-7, with 12 positions matching TRBD1. The CDR3 consists of 15 residues. CDR1 is SGHVS, CDR2 FQNEAQ, per germline. The junction had 4 bases not matched to a gene; V was cut back by 5 bases and J by 2 bases. The CDR3 nucleotides read TGTGCCAGCAGCCCAGGGACAGGGGGCCCCTACGAGCAGTACGTC. This sequence encodes CASSPGTGGPYEQYV.

This clone counts as medium-sized. The J gene is TRBJ2-7, the V gene TRBV20-1; 7 bases line up with TRBD1. This CDR3 has 13 amino acids. Germline CDR1 DFQATT, CDR2 SNEGSKA (reference sequence). J gave up 6 bases and V 3 bases, and 8 bases lay outside the gene matches. CDR3 protein: CSARSATGFEQYF. CDR3 bases: TGCAGTGCTAGGTCCGCGACAGGGTTCGAGCAGTACTTC.

The chain joins TRBV5-1 to TRBJ2-7; TRBD2 agrees at 8 bases. The CDR3 runs to 12 residues. V gave up 5 bases and J gave up 7 bases; unmatched junction bases: 5. The germline CDR1 and CDR2 sequences are SGHRS and YFSETQ. CDR3: CASSFGLAEQYF. CDR3 coding DNA: TGCGCCAGCAGTTTCGGACTAGCAGAGCAGTACTTC.

This clone was detected a few times. The chain joins TRBV18 to TRBJ2-2; the match to TRBD2 covers 11 bases. The germline V gene has CDR1 KGHSH and CDR2 LQKENI. V lost 6 bases, J lost 7 bases, and 10 bases stayed unmatched. The CDR3 has 16 residues. CDR3 sequence: CASSYTSGRGDGELFF. In nucleotides, the CDR3 is TGTGCCAGCTCGTATACTAGCGGGAGAGGCGACGGGGAGCTGTTTTTT.

Ten or more counts support this clone. The chain recombines TRBV28 with TRBJ2-1; 7 bases are a match to TRBD2. From germline, CDR1 is MDHEN and CDR2 SYDVKM. J was trimmed by 8 bases and V by 3 bases; bases with no gene match: 13. There are 16 residues in the CDR3. For the CDR3, the DNA is TGTGCCAGCAGTTTCGCCCCTAGCGGCCCACTCCATGAGCAGTTCTTC. Translated: CASSFAPSGPLHEQFF.

In regard to this clone: No conserved phenylalanine or tryptophan is present at the end of the CDR3, so a read error is the likely explanation. The J gene is TRBJ2-5, the V gene TRBV7-6; the D gene could be TRBD1 or TRBD2 (5 bases each). Near its end, the DNA agrees better with TRBJ2-1, so the J call may be wrong. CDR3 length: 14 residues. Germline assignment: CDR1 SGHVS and CDR2 FNYEAQ. CDR3 sequence (DNA): TGTGCCAGCAGCTTTTCCGGGACGAAAGAGACCCAGTTCGTC. Translated: CASSFSGTKETQFV.

Many counts were recorded for this clone. The gene calls are TRBV20-1 and TRBJ1-4; 11 bases align to TRBD1. Germline CDR1 reads DFQATT; CDR2 reads SNEGSKA (reference sequence). J was trimmed by 3 bases and V by 3 bases; bases with no gene match: 6. This CDR3 has 16 residues. Written as DNA, the CDR3 is TGCAGTGCTAGTGGACAGGGGGCTTCGGCTAATGAAAAACTGTTTTTT. It is translated as CSASGQGASANEKLFF.

The chain joins TRBV27 to TRBJ1-6, with 9 positions matching TRBD1. Germline assignment: CDR1 MNHEY and CDR2 SMNVEV (reference sequence). The CDR3 consists of 16 residues. The V gene end was trimmed by 8 bases and the J gene end by 0 bases; junction bases not matched to a gene: 5. The CDR3 DNA follows: TGTGCCAGCGCCGGGACAGGGAGCTCCTATAATTCACCCCTCCACTTT. Protein product: CASAGTGSSYNSPLHF.

This clone was seen repeatedly, ten times or more. The gene calls are TRBV7-9 and TRBJ1-1; D ambiguous. The CDR3 is made up of 12 amino acids. The ends were cut back, 5 bases at V and 2 bases at J, with 6 bases in the middle. Looked up from germline, CDR1 is SEHNR and CDR2 is FQNEAQ (reference sequence). The CDR3 here is CASSTPNTEAFF. CDR3 DNA sequence: TGTGCCAGCAGCACCCCCAACACTGAAGCTTTCTTT.

The CDR3 bases are TGTGCCAGCAGCCAAATGACAGGGCCAGGTGGGGCCAACGTCCTGACTTTC. Translating it yields CASSQMTGPGGANVLTF. The genes are TRBV4-2 and TRBJ2-6, with 7 nucleotides matching TRBD1. The germline gives CDR1 LGHNA, CDR2 YNFKEQ. V was pared by 2 bases and J by 3 bases, with 7 bases of the junction left unmatched. There are 17 residues in the CDR3.

The chain employs TRBV20-1 and TRBJ2-1; D is unclear. CDR1 DFQATT and CDR2 SNEGSKA come from the germline V gene (reference sequence). The V end lost 0 bases, the J end lost 3 bases, and 12 bases lay between the germline ends. This CDR3 spans 15 amino acids. The CDR3 nucleotides are TGCAGTGCTAGAGATGTAGGCAAGGACTACAATGAGCAGTTCTTC. Its translation is CSARDVGKDYNEQFF.